A single sample gave rise to the 17 T cell receptor beta chains below, sequenced in a study of T cells in Graves' hyperthyroidism and ophthalmopathy. From RNA transcripts, TCR beta CDR3 regions were amplified. Initially, a first-round RT-PCR of the TCR CDR3 employed the HTBI primer set. TCRdb re-called the multiplex PCR reads with MiXCR, one entry per CDR3 protein. The sample contains about 210,000 distinct CDR3 sequences, over 15% of which appear only once. Sequencing was carried out using blood. The receptors derive from a man in his forties or fifties with Graves' hyperthyroidism.

The chain has TRBV20-1 and TRBJ2-2; no clear D. CDR1 and CDR2 (germline): DFQATT, SNEGSKA (reference sequence). This CDR3 comprises 15 residues. V lost 0 bases to trimming and J lost 1 base, with 9 bases between them. The CDR3, as DNA: TGCAGTGCTAGAGACCATGATAGGAACACCGGGGAGCTGTTTTTT. Translated, it gives CSARDHDRNTGELFF.

This sequence joins TRBV7-9 and TRBJ2-7, with a weak D call TRBD2 (6 bases). The CDR3 contains 15 residues. V lost 4 bases, J lost 0 bases, and 13 bases lay in between. Germline CDR1 reads SEHNR; CDR2 reads FQNEAQ (reference sequence). The CDR3 region has the DNA TGTGCCAGCAGCTCCACGGGACTGGTCTCCTACGAGCAGTACTTC. Translating gives CASSSTGLVSYEQYF.

This clonotype was detected ten times or more. The chain is built from TRBV27 and TRBJ2-1; D is ambiguous. Trimming pared 1 base from V and 10 bases from J, leaving 14 bases between. This CDR3 spans 14 amino acids. Per germline, CDR1 MNHEY and CDR2 SMNVEV (reference sequence). The CDR3 DNA reads as TGTGCCAGCAGTTTATTCCGGCCCCGGAACGAGCAGTTCTTC. This translates into CASSLFRPRNEQFF.

The chain recombines TRBV28 with TRBJ2-5, with TRBD2 identical over 11 bases. The CDR3 loop spans 16 amino acids. Germline V gene sequence: CDR1 MDHEN, CDR2 SYDVKM. The J segment lost 5 bases and the V segment lost 5 bases, leaving 10 bases of the junction unmatched. The CDR3 region is CASSLQLAGALETQYF. The CDR3, as DNA: TGTGCCAGCAGTCTCCAACTAGCGGGGGCCCTCGAGACCCAGTACTTC.

The V and J genes are TRBV10-3 and TRBJ2-7; 12 nucleotides agree with TRBD1. CDR1 and CDR2 from the germline V gene are ENHRY and SYGVKD. The CDR3 is 16 amino acids. J lost 6 bases, V lost 8 bases, and 14 bases had no gene match. This CDR3 is CAISNLLGQGAGEQYF. CDR3 nucleotides: TGTGCCATCTCTAATCTCTTGGGACAGGGGGCTGGCGAGCAGTACTTC.

This clonotype has more than one count but fewer than ten. V and J are TRBV9 and TRBJ2-1, with 8 bases identical to TRBD2. This CDR3 has 15 amino acids. Germline CDR1 reads SGDLS; CDR2 reads YYNGEE. V lost 1 base, J lost 3 bases, and 3 bases stayed unmatched. This chain's CDR3 is CASSVSGSIYNEQFF. As DNA, the CDR3 is TGTGCCAGCAGCGTAAGCGGGAGTATCTACAATGAGCAGTTCTTC.

The chain joins TRBV5-1 to TRBJ2-5; either TRBD1 or TRBD2 may fit D (6 bases each). Germline loops: CDR1 SGHRS, CDR2 YFSETQ. V gave up 7 bases and J gave up 1 base, with 17 bases separating them. The CDR3 totals 15 residues. The CDR3 is CASGPEGELQETQYF. Written as DNA, the CDR3 is TGCGCCAGCGGGCCGGAGGGGGAACTCCAAGAGACCCAGTACTTC. Supplemented by reference TRBV5-1 and TRBJ2-5, the full variable domain reads KAGVTQTPRYLIKTRGQQVTLSCSPISGHRSVSWYQQTPGQGLQFLFEYFSETQRNKGNFPGRFSGRQFSNSRSEMNVSTLELGDSALYLCASGPEGELQETQYFGPGTRLLVL.

This clonotype was picked up many times. The V gene is TRBV18, the J gene TRBJ2-2; D might be TRBD1 (6 bases). Trimming shortened V by 2 bases and J by 1 base, and 11 bases separated the two germline ends. Per the germline V gene, CDR1 is KGHSH and CDR2 is LQKENI. CDR3 length: 16 residues. In DNA, the CDR3 is TGTGCCAGCTCACCATACCGGGACATGAACACCGGGGAGCTGTTTTTT. Translation gives CASSPYRDMNTGELFF.

This chain connects TRBV5-4 to TRBJ1-3; 8 positions agree with TRBD1. The V and J ends lost 0 bases and 4 bases, in that order; junction bases with no gene match: 6. The CDR3 sequence is 16 residues long. Germline CDR1 SGHNT, CDR2 YYREEE (reference sequence). CDR3 bases: TGTGCCAGCAGCTTGGGCGGGACAGGTGTCGGAAACACCATATATTTT. This translates into CASSLGGTGVGNTIYF.

This clonotype was detected many times. The J gene is TRBJ2-7, the V gene TRBV2; D possibly uses TRBD1 or TRBD2 (7 bases each). Germline V lookup: CDR1 SNHLY, CDR2 FYNNEI. The CDR3 consists of 16 residues. Trimming took off 3 bases at V and 1 base at J, with 16 bases between the two ends. The CDR3 DNA sequence: TGTGCCAGCAGTGACCCCCGCAGGGGGGGTTCCTACGAGCAGTACTTC. Residues: CASSDPRRGGSYEQYF.

This clonotype was found many times. V gene TRBV5-1 combines with J gene TRBJ2-1; D call uncertain. Deletions cut 1 base from V and 5 bases from J, with 13 bases between. Germline V lookup: CDR1 SGHRS, CDR2 YFSETQ. The CDR3 is 15 amino acids. CDR3 residues: CASSLWSGYNNEQFF. The CDR3 DNA follows: TGCGCCAGCAGCTTGTGGTCAGGATACAACAATGAGCAGTTCTTC.

This clonotype was found many times. This chain connects TRBV2 to TRBJ1-2; D gene uncertain. Trimming removed 5 bases at V and 4 bases at J, with 11 bases between. The CDR3 totals 13 residues. Germline CDR1 SNHLY, CDR2 FYNNEI. In nucleotides, the CDR3 is TGTGCCAGCAGTCACCTAGAATCCTATGGCTACACCTTC. Amino acid sequence: CASSHLESYGYTF.

The chain couples TRBV7-2 to TRBJ2-7; D is possibly TRBD1 or TRBD2 (5 bases each). Trimming removed 3 bases from V and 7 bases from J, with 13 bases in between. Germline values: CDR1 SGHTA, CDR2 FQGNSA. The CDR3 contains 13 residues. The chain's CDR3 is CASSLPPGREQYF. DNA for the CDR3: TGTGCCAGCAGCTTGCCCCCAGGGAGAGAGCAGTACTTC.

This clonotype has a count of ten or more. The gene calls are TRBV3-1 and TRBJ1-5; D gene uncertain. The germline V and J ends were trimmed by 2 bases and 1 base, with 6 bases remaining between them. Germline CDR1 reads LGHDT; CDR2 reads YNNKEL (reference sequence). This CDR3 region has 14 residues. CDR3 residues: CASSQSVSNQPQHF. The CDR3 nucleotides read TGTGCCAGCAGCCAATCTGTCAGCAATCAGCCCCAGCATTTT.

This clonotype showed up many times. This chain uses TRBV11-3 with TRBJ2-1; D is possibly TRBD2 (5 bases). Germline values: CDR1 SGHNT, CDR2 YENEEA. The V gene lost 2 bases and the J gene lost 6 bases, with 23 bases spanning the gap. The CDR3 runs 18 residues. CDR3 nucleotides: TGTGCCAGCAGCTTACCCCGAACCGGGGTATACGGGTTCAATGAGCAGTTCTTC. As protein: CASSLPRTGVYGFNEQFF.

The V call is TRBV6-1, the J call TRBJ1-1; D might be TRBD1 (5 bases). The CDR3 extends over 15 amino acids. Trimming left V 6 bases short and J 4 bases short, with 18 bases between. CDR1 is MNHNS and CDR2 is SASEGT in the germline V gene. In DNA form, the CDR3 reads TGTGCCAGCAGCACCGACAGAGGAGTGATCACTGAAGCTTTCTTT. Its translation is CASSTDRGVITEAFF.

This clonotype showed up many times. The V call is TRBV3-1, the J call TRBJ2-7; 10 bases line up with TRBD1. Germline CDR1 and CDR2: LGHDT and YNNKEL (reference sequence). V was clipped by 1 base and J by 3 bases; unmatched bases: 0. This CDR3 spans 14 amino acids. The CDR3 sequence: CASSQGDRGYEQYF. The CDR3 coding sequence is TGTGCCAGCAGCCAAGGGGACAGGGGCTACGAGCAGTACTTC.